This record concerns one TCR beta chain sequence. Its antigen is still unknown. This sample stems from a study of early T cells in non-severe SARS-CoV-2 infection. Study-level background: Sequencing of unsorted whole blood was done on bulk RNA, leaving chains unpaired.

V was shortened by 0 bases and J by 0 bases, with 13 bases between the two germline ends. This CDR3 is built from 17 residues. The germline gives CDR1 SGHRS, CDR2 YFSETQ. Findings and limits, study-wide: Lookups in VDJdb leaned toward anti-spike CD8 responses and missed private and CD4 specificities.

Unique molecular identifiers were affixed to single, distinct cDNA molecules. TCRdb re-analysed the 5' RACE reads in MiXCR, keeping a single row per CDR3 protein. The sample holds tens of thousands of distinct CDR3 sequences, less than 15% seen once. V usage is TRBV5-1 and J usage is TRBJ2-4, with D unresolved. Sequenced input: whole blood. This clonotype was obtained from an adult who was a healthcare worker with PCR-confirmed SARS-CoV-2 infection or an uninfected control (not recorded which). The CDR3: CASSLGQSVIAKNIQYF. DNA of the CDR3: TGCGCCAGCAGCTTGGGGCAGTCCGTTATAGCCAAAAACATTCAGTACTTC.